These T cell receptor beta chains were read from a single sample in a study of OX40 agonist ivuxolimab in advanced cancers. Repertoires were generated with immunoSEQ multiplex PCR, while TCRdb's copy carries only in-frame clones and drops some. The data hold around 46,000 clones, with 91% observed a single time. This specimen consisted of CD4+ or CD8+ T cells sorted from blood, obtained in a trial of the OX40 agonist ivuxolimab. All receptors derive from an adult with an advanced solid tumor such as melanoma, head and neck, liver or kidney cancer. Each CDR3 is given with its conserved first and last residue. The order of the fields is J gene, V gene, CDR3 protein.

>TRBJ2-3|TRBV5-4
CASSPTSGRIADTQYF
>TRBJ1-2|TRBV5-6
CASSSPELAGYTF
>TRBJ1-1|TRBV7-9
CASSLGGLGTEAFF
>TRBJ2-1|TRBV11-2
CASSLVSRNEQFF
>TRBJ2-1|TRBV30
CAWSVAGDRGYNEQFF
>TRBJ2-7|TRBV15
CATSRERTANYEQYF
>TRBJ1-4|TRBV4-1
CASRTNAELFF
>TRBJ2-3|TRBV27
CASSLSPYHLGTDTQYF
>TRBJ1-2|TRBV7-9
CASSSDRGRTYYGYTF
>TRBJ1-1|TRBV9
CASSPGTIGEAFF
>TRBJ1-2|TRBV14
CASSHDWGRSDYGYTF
>TRBJ2-1|TRBV19
CASSMWIGISEQFF
>TRBJ1-6|TRBV6-9
CASSYRQGGNSPLHF
>TRBJ2-7|TRBV6-5
CASSYGDEQYF
>TRBJ2-7|TRBV5-4
CASSARPGQGDEQYF
>TRBJ2-1|TRBV28
CASRLTGLAVTYNEQFF
>TRBJ2-1|TRBV4-3
CASSVISGSTSYNEQFF
>TRBJ1-5|TRBV30
CAWSVQGADQPQHF
>TRBJ2-2|TRBV7-9
CASSDRGPNTGELVF
>TRBJ1-2|TRBV7-9
CASSRDANYGYTF
>TRBJ1-5|TRBV7-2
CASSLVGASNQPQHF
>TRBJ1-2|TRBV6-5
CASSASDPAYGYTF
>TRBJ1-5|TRBV15
CATSGGTHAGQPQHF
>TRBJ2-1|TRBV4-1
CASSQVQSSSYNEQFF
>TRBJ2-5|TRBV27
CASSTNSWDPQETQYF
>TRBJ1-4|TRBV28
CASSSSWEEATNEKLFF
>TRBJ2-1|TRBV27
CASSHWDNYNEQFF